This TCR beta chain is from a study of T-cell reconstitution after alpha-beta-depleted transplantation in children. Notes on this clonotype: Its antigen is unknown.

Notes on the study in general: The authors attributed T-cell counts and diversity one year after transplant mostly to newly produced T cells.

Unique molecular identifiers featured in how the TCRbeta library was prepared. TCRdb ran MiXCR on the PCR reads and lists one entry per CDR3 protein. The profile shows fewer than 700,000 distinct CDR3 sequences, roughly 23% of them singletons. This sequence was found in a boy under two years old who had a stem cell transplant for acute myeloid leukemia, so the T cells may come from the graft donor. Here the sequenced sample was PBMCs, mostly from graft donor cells, taken 360 days after TCRalphabeta/CD19-depleted stem cell transplant.

The CDR3 loop reads CSARDLGAPLFLTDTQYF. CDR3 DNA: TGCAGTGCTAGAGATCTGGGAGCCCCATTATTTCTCACAGATACGCAGTATTTT. This chain links TRBV20-1 with TRBJ2-3, with D possibly being TRBD2 (5 bases). Trimming stripped 0 bases from V and 2 bases from J, with 21 bases between. CDR1 is DFQATT and CDR2 is SNEGSKA in the germline V gene (reference sequence). The CDR3 is 18 amino acids.